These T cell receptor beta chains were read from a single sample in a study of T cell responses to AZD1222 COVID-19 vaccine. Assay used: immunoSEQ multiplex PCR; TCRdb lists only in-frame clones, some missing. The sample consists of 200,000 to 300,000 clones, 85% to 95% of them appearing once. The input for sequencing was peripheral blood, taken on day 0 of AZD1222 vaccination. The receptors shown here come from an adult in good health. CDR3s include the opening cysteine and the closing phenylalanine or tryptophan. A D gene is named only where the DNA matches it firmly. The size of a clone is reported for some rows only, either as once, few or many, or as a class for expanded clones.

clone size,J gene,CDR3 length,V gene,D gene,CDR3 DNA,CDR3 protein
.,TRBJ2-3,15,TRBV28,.,TGTGCCAGCAGCCTCGACCCAGGCAAGTCAGATACGCAGTATTTT,CASSLDPGKSDTQYF
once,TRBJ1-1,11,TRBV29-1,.,TGCAGCGTAACAGGGAACACTGAAGCTTTCTTT,CSVTGNTEAFF
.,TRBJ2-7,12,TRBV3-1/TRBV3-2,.,TGTGCCAGCAGCCACGAAAAACTCGAGCAGTACTTC,CASSHEKLEQYF
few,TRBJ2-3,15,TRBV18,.,TGTGCCAGCTCACCGGACATCTGGGCCACAGATACGCAGTATTTT,CASSPDIWATDTQYF
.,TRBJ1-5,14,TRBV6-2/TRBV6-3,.,TGTGCCAGCAGTAATCGGGTGTCCAATCAGCCCCAGCATTTT,CASSNRVSNQPQHF
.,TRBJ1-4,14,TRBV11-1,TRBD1,TGTGCCAGCAGCCACCCCGGGACAGCTGAAAAACTGTTTTTT,CASSHPGTAEKLFF
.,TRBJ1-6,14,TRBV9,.,TGTGCCAGCAGCGCCGCTGGGGGTAATTCACCCCTCCACTTT,CASSAAGGNSPLHF
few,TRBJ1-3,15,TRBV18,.,TGTGCCAGCTCACCCGGGACATCCTCTGGAAACACCATATATTTT,CASSPGTSSGNTIYF
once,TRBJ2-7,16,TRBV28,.,TGTGCCAGCAGTTTAGCGGGCCAAGGACCCCCTTACGAGCAGTACTTC,CASSLAGQGPPYEQYF
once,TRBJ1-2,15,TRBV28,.,TGTGCCAGCAGTTTATACCAGGGTTATAACTATGGCTACACCTTC,CASSLYQGYNYGYTF
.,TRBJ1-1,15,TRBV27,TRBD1,TGTGCCAGCAGGGTACCGGGACAGGGATACACTGAAGCTTTCTTT,CASRVPGQGYTEAFF
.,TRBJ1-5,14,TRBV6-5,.,TGTGCCAGCAGGGTGGGAATTGGGAATCAGCCCCAGCATTTT,CASRVGIGNQPQHF
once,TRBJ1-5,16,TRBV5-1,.,TGCGCCAGCAATCGTCCCTTCACAGTCCTCAATCAGCCCCAGCATTTT,CASNRPFTVLNQPQHF
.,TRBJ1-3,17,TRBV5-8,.,TGTGCCAGCAGCCCGGGATGGTCGACAGCCTCTGGAAACACCATATATTTT,CASSPGWSTASGNTIYF
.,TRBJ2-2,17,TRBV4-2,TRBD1,TGTGCCAGCAGCCACCACCCCCCGGGACAGGACACCGGGGAGCTGTTTTTT,CASSHHPPGQDTGELFF
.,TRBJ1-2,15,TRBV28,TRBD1,TGTGCCAGCAGCCCGGACAGGCGCTTTCTTGATGGCTACACCTTC,CASSPDRRFLDGYTF
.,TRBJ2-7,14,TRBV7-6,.,TGTGCCAGCAGCCACGGACAAGGGGGAGTCGAGCAGTACTTC,CASSHGQGGVEQYF
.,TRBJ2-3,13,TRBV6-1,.,TGTGCCAGCAGTGCGAGTGATCGGTGGACGCAGTATTTT,CASSASDRWTQYF
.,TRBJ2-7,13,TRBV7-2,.,TGTGCCAGCAGCGGAGGGTTGGGAGGCGAGCAGTACTTC,CASSGGLGGEQYF
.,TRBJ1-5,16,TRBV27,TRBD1,TGTGCCAGCAGTTTCACAGGGGTTAGGAGCAATCAGCCCCAGCATTTT,CASSFTGVRSNQPQHF
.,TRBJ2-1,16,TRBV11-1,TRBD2,TGTGCCAGCAGCTTAGCAGGGACTAGCGCTTACAATGAGCAGTTCTTC,CASSLAGTSAYNEQFF
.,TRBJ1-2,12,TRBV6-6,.,TGTGCCAGCACCGGACCCAGCGGCGGCTACACCTTC,CASTGPSGGYTF
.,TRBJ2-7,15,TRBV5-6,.,TGTGCCAGCAGCTTGGAGCCCCGAGAAACCTACGAGCAGTACTTC,CASSLEPRETYEQYF
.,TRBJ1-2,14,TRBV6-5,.,TGTGCCAGCATCCACGATATACGCAACTATGGCTACACCTTC,CASIHDIRNYGYTF
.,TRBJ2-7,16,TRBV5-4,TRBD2,TGTGCCAGCAGCTTGGCCGGCGGGGGGGGTTCCTACGAGCAGTACTTC,CASSLAGGGGSYEQYF
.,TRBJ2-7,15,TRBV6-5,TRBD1,TGTGCCAGCAGTTACTCACGGGACAGCTCCTACGAGCAGTACTTC,CASSYSRDSSYEQYF
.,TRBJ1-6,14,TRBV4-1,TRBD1,TGCGCCAGCAGCCATCGGACAGGAGGGTCACCCCTCCACTTT,CASSHRTGGSPLHF
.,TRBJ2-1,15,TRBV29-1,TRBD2,TGCAGCGTCCCCACCCCTGGCGGGAGGCGAAATGAGCAGTTCTTC,CSVPTPGGRRNEQFF
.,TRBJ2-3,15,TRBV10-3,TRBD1,TGTGCCATCAGTGAGGGACAGGGAAGGGCAGATACGCAGTATTTT,CAISEGQGRADTQYF
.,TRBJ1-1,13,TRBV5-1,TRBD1,TGCGCCAGCAGCTTGGATGCAGGGGGACATGCTTTCTTT,CASSLDAGGHAFF
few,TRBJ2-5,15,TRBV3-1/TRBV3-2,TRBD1,TGTGCCAGCAGCCTGGGACAGGGGCGCTTTGAGACCCAGTACTTC,CASSLGQGRFETQYF
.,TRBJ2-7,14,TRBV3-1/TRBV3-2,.,TGTGCCAGCAGCCCGGGACACCGCTCCTACGAGCAGTACTTC,CASSPGHRSYEQYF
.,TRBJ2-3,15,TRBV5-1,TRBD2,TGCGCCAGCAGCTCACTAGCGGCCTTCACAGATACGCAGTATTTT,CASSSLAAFTDTQYF
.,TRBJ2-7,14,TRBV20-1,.,TGCAGTGCTAGTACCCCGAGCGGAATGTACGAGCAGTACTTC,CSASTPSGMYEQYF
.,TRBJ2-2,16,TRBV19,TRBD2,TGTGCCAGTAGTCTGTTAGCGGGAGTGAGCACCGGGGAGCTGTTTTTT,CASSLLAGVSTGELFF
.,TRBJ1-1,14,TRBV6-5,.,TGTGCCACCAATTCACCGGGACAGAACACTGAAGCTTTCTTT,CATNSPGQNTEAFF
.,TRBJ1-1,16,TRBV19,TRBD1,TGTGCCAGTAGTATCAACAGGGGCAGGTTGGAAACTGAAGCTTTCTTT,CASSINRGRLETEAFF
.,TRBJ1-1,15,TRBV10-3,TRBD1,TGTGCCATCAGCGACAGGGTGTTGCAGAACACTGAAGCTTTCTTT,CAISDRVLQNTEAFF
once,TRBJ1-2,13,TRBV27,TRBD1,TGTGCCAGCAGTTGGGACAGAGGTTATGGCTACACCTTC,CASSWDRGYGYTF
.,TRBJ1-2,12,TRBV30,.,TGTGCCTGGATTACTGACAGGTCTGGCTACACCTTC,CAWITDRSGYTF
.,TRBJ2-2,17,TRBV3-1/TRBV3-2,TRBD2,TGTGCCAGCAGCTCCACCGAGTTCAGCGGGAATACCGGGGAGCTGTTTTTT,CASSSTEFSGNTGELFF
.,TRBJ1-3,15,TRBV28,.,TGTGCCAGCAGTACCCTCGGGGGGAGGGGACCCACCATATATTTT,CASSTLGGRGPTIYF
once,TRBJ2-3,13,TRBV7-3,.,TGTGCCAGCAGCCTCGGGGGCGCAGATACGCAGTATTTT,CASSLGGADTQYF
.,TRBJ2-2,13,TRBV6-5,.,TGTGCCAGCATGCCGGGGATAGCCGGGGAGCTGTTTTTT,CASMPGIAGELFF
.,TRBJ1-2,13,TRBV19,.,TGTGCCAGTAGTGCCTTCCTTGAGGGGGGCTACACCTTC,CASSAFLEGGYTF
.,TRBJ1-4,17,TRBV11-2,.,TGTGCCAGCAGCTTTCACAGGGAAGGAGTAACTAATGAAAAACTGTTTTTT,CASSFHREGVTNEKLFF
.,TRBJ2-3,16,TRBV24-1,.,TGTGCCACCAGTGATCGGGTGTCCCCGGGCACAGATACGCAGTATTTT,CATSDRVSPGTDTQYF
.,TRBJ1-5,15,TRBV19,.,TGTGCCAGTAAGGCCGCCTGGGGAGGAGCTCAGCCCCAGCATTTT,CASKAAWGGAQPQHF
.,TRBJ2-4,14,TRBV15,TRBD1,TGTGCCACCAGTACCGACAGGGGGCACAGCATTCAGTACTTC,CATSTDRGHSIQYF
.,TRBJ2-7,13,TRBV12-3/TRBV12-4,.,TGTGCCAGCAGTTTTTCGACAGCCTACGAGCAGTACTTC,CASSFSTAYEQYF
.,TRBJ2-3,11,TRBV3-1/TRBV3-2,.,TGTGCCAGCAGCCTAGGAGATACGCAGTATTTT,CASSLGDTQYF
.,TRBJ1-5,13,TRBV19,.,TGTGCCAGTAGTATCGGGACCACGCAGCCCCAGCATTTT,CASSIGTTQPQHF
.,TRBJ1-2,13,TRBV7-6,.,TGTGCCAGCAGCCCGGGACGGAACTATGGCTACACCTTC,CASSPGRNYGYTF
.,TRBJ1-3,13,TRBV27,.,TGTGCCAGCAGCTCCCTTGCGGGAAACACCATATATTTT,CASSSLAGNTIYF
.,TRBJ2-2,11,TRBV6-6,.,TGTGCCAGCAGCCACACCGGGGAGCTGTTTTTT,CASSHTGELFF
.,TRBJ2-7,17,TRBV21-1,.,TGTGCCAGCAGCAAGTTATGTCTAGCGGGGGGGTTCTACGAGCAGTACTTC,CASSKLCLAGGFYEQYF
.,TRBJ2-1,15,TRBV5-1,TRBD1,TGCGCCAGCGCCCCCGGGACAGGGCGCGACAATGAGCAGTTCTTC,CASAPGTGRDNEQFF